The present T cell receptor beta chain was sequenced within a study of breast tumors, draining lymph nodes, adjacent tissues. Findings and limits, study-wide: The data were judged consistent with most tumor T cells coming from lymph node and expanding in tumor. Tumor repertoires ranked between lymph nodes and nontumor tissue in diversity, with V and J gene preferences.

J was trimmed by 7 bases and V by 1 base; bases with no gene match: 4. The CDR3 contains 14 residues. From germline, CDR1 is SGHTA and CDR2 FQGNSA. Samples came from axillary lymph nodes draining the breast cancer. This clonotype was picked up a small number of times. Antigen unknown. It may be a read error: a sequence one base away is much more abundant. The CDR3 ends on some other residue instead of the conserved phenylalanine or tryptophan, so this is likely a read error. TCRdb called the multiplex PCR reads again in MiXCR, with one record for every CDR3 protein. The sample yields 200,000 or so distinct CDR3 sequences, around a third seen once.

The sequence was obtained from a female donor with breast cancer. Some clones in this sample may be carry-over from other donors' samples. The specimen was axillary lymph node tissue. The chain combines TRBV7-2 with TRBJ2-7; 10 bases fit TRBD1. The CDR3 here is CASSLGQGAGEQYL. CDR3 nucleotides: TGTGCCAGCAGCTTAGGACAGGGGGCGGGAGAGCAGTACCTC.